This T cell receptor (beta chain) stems from a study of radiotherapy plus CTLA-4 blockade in lung cancer (dated by TCRdb to 2017 to 2018). Regarding the research as a whole: Among enrolled patients, 15% to 20% had an objective response and roughly 33% reached disease control. Overall study results and their limits: TCR clones derived from tumors expanded in peripheral blood after treatment with radiotherapy and ipilimumab. Increased serum interferon-beta after radiation, together with early dynamic changes in blood T cell clones, were reported to be the strongest predictors of response.

The library came from the immunoSEQ multiplex PCR assay. TCRdb limited this immuneACCESS table to in-frame rearrangements with V and J called. A share of clones is missing; checked studies link under half to unresolved V genes, and the rest is unexplained. This sample gives 70,000 to 90,000 clones in total; around 86% of them show up just once. The top ten constitute 0.85% to 0.9% of the sample. In this study, focal radiation therapy paired with CTLA-4 blockade (ipilimumab) was tested in patients who had chemo-refractory metastatic non-small-cell lung cancer. V gives up 5 bases and J gives up 0 bases, and the segment between their germline ends measures 11 bases. The CDR3 measures 14 amino acids from cysteine to phenylalanine. This entry keeps only the CDR3 DNA: 42 bases, framed from base 1. Sequences SGHVS (CDR1) and FQNEAQ (CDR2) are obtained from the germline V gene. Details on this clone: There is no known antigen for this receptor. One base away there is no much larger clone; base qualities are not given.

This chain is built from TRBV7-8 and TRBJ2-7; matching of 5 bases hints at TRBD1 as the D gene. This sequence was found in a human donor with non-small cell lung cancer who had stable disease on radiotherapy plus ipilimumab. The sample consisted of peripheral blood, taken from a patient treated with radiotherapy plus ipilimumab. The CDR3 here reads CASSIGHASYEQYF. The DNA sequence follows: TGTGCCAGCAGCATAGGACACGCCTCCTACGAGCAGTACTTC.